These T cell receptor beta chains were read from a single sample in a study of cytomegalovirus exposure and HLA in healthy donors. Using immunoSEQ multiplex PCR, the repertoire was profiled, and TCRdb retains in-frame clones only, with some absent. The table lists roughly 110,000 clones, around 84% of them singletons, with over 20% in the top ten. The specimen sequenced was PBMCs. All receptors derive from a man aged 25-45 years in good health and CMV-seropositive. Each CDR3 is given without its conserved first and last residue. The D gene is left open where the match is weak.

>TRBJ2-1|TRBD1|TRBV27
ASSLRTGWSEQF
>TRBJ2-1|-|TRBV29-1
SVDGYSYNEQF
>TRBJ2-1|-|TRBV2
ASARGQGRVYNEQF
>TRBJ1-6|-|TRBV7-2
ASSIRNSPLH
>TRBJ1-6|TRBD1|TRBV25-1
ASSEWPGQGNSPLH
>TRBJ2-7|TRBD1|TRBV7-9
ASSFNTGTEEY
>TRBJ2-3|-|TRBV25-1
ASSDPGDFPDTQY
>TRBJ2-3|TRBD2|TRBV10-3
AISGTSGTDTQY
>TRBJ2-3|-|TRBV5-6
ASSQQGADTQY
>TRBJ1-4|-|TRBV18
ASSRGQEGEKLF